This note documents a single T cell receptor (beta chain) sequence. What it binds is not known. The sample comes from a study of T cell repertoires in cytomegalovirus infection. About the study: TCR beta signatures that were public indicated CMV infection and matching HLA type.

TCRdb independently ran MiXCR on the reads; one entry per CDR3 protein. This sample has hundreds of thousands of distinct CDR3 sequences, with around a sixth found just once. After removal of 3 bases from V and 4 bases from J, the junction contained 6 bases not matched to a gene. CDR1 and CDR2 from the germline V gene are SGHTA and FQGNSA. This CDR3 region has 16 residues. General study results and limits: Dominating the ex vivo response were TCR beta clonotypes that were CMV-specific and HLA-C-restricted. Totalled public TCR beta family frequency picked out people who carried CMV plus the relevant HLA.

The material sequenced was PBMCs. The TCR sequence derives from a human donor in good health (CMV status not recorded). Some clones in this sample may be carry-over from other donors' samples. V gene TRBV7-2 combines with J gene TRBJ2-7, with TRBD2 identical over 13 bases. The CDR3 DNA reads as TGTGCCAGCAGCTTGCACACTAGCGGGGGGGGGTACGAGCAGTACTTC. This translates into CASSLHTSGGGYEQYF.